This entry lists 4 T cell receptor beta chains sequenced from one sample in a study of immune characterization of retroperitoneal liposarcoma (dated by TCRdb to between 2018 and 2020). Libraries were constructed by PCR. These reads were obtained on a NextSeq 500. The public reads were run again by TCRdb, first through fastp at Q25 and then through MiXCR, and only productive beta chains were kept. Every entry covers one CDR3 protein and lists the most common genes and DNA from its rows. This sample comprises 8,000 to 11,000 distinct CDR3 sequences, roughly a quarter of them detected only once. The top ten hold 8.5% of the sample. The specimen was tumor tissue. Source of these receptors: a female donor with retroperitoneal liposarcoma.

This clonotype was seen a few times. For the CDR3, the DNA is TGTGCCAGCAGGGACGTGGGGCGTAAAGGAAACATTCAGTTCTTC. This sequence encodes CASRDVGRKGNIQFF. The chain combines TRBV6-1 with TRBJ2-1; a possible D gene is TRBD1 (5 bases). The CDR3 is 15 residues long. V shed 6 bases and J shed 13 bases, with 25 bases lying between them. Germline V CDR1 and CDR2: MNHNS, SASEGT.

Note on this clonotype: Relative to the germline gene, one junction end is altered; a read error may explain this. V and J are TRBV6-7 and TRBJ1-1, with a weak D call TRBD1 (6 bases). TRBV6-7 carries the ORF label, with uncertain function. This CDR3 is 14 amino acids long. CDR3 amino acids: CVSLQGTTNTEAFF. In DNA, the CDR3 is TGTGTCAGCCTACAGGGAACAACGAACACTGAAGCTTTCTTT.

This clonotype is medium-sized by share. V gene TRBV11-2 combines with J gene TRBJ2-1; TRBD2 matches 11 bases. This CDR3 has 15 residues. V shed 7 bases, J shed 6 bases, and the junction held 8 bases outside the gene matches. Looked up from germline, CDR1 is SGHAT and CDR2 is FQNNGV. CDR3 nucleotides: TGTGCCAGCACCCCCGGGACTAGCGGACTCAATGAGCAGTTCTTC. Its protein is CASTPGTSGLNEQFF.

The table lists this clonotype with many counts. The genes are TRBV12-3 or TRBV12-4 and TRBJ2-7; D is possibly TRBD1 (5 bases). The CDR3 is made up of 13 amino acids. V lost 10 bases and J 3 bases, leaving 16 bases between the germline ends. In DNA, the CDR3 is TGTGCCACCGCCCAGACGACAGTCTACGAGCAGTACTTC. It codes for CATAQTTVYEQYF.